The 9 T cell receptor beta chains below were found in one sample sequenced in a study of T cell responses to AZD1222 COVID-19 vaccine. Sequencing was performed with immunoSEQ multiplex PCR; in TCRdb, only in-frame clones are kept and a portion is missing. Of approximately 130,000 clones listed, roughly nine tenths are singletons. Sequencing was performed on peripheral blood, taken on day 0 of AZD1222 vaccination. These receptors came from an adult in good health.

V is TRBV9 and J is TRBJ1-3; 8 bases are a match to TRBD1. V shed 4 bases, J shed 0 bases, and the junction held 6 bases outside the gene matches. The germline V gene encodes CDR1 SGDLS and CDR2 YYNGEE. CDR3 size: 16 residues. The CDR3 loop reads CASSQGQGYSGNTIYF. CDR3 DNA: TGTGCCAGCAGCCAAGGACAGGGCTACTCTGGAAACACCATATATTTT.

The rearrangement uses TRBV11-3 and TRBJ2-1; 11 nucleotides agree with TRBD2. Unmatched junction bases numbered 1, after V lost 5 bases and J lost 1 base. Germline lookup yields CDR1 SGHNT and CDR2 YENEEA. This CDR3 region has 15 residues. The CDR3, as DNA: TGTGCCAGCAGCCGACTAGCGGGGTCCTACAATGAGCAGTTCTTC. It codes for CASSRLAGSYNEQFF.

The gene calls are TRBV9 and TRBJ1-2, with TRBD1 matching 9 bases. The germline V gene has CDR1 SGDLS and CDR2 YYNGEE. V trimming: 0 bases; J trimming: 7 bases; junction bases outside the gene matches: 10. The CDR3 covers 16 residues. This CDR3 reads CASSVDNRGPYGGYTF. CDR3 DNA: TGTGCCAGCAGCGTAGACAACAGGGGGCCCTACGGTGGCTACACCTTC.

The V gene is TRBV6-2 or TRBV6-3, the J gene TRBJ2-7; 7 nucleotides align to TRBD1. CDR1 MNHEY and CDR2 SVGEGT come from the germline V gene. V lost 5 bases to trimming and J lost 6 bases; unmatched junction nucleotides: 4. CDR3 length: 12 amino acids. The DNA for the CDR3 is TGTGCCAGCAGTAAAGGGGACAGCGAGCAGTACTTC. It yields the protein CASSKGDSEQYF.

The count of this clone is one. CDR3 nucleotides: TGTGCCAGTACACTCACAGATTATAGCAATCAGCCCCAGCATTTT. Translating it yields CASTLTDYSNQPQHF. J is TRBJ1-5 and V is TRBV19, with D unresolved. The CDR3 spans 15 residues. The germline CDR1 and CDR2 sequences are LNHDA and SQIVND (reference sequence). Trimming took 7 bases from V and 0 from J, leaving 13 bases between them.

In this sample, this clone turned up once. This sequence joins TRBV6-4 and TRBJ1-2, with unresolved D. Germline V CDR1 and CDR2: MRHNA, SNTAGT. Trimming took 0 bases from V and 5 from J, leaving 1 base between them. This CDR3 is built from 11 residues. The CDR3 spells CASSDSYGYTF. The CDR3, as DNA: TGTGCCAGCAGTGACTCTTATGGCTACACCTTC.

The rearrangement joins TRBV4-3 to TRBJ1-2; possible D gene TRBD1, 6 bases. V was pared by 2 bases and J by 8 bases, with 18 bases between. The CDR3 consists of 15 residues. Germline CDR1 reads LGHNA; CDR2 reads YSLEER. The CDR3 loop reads CASSQNPSGQLGYTF. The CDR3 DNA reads TGCGCCAGCAGCCAAAACCCTTCAGGACAGCTCGGCTACACCTTC.

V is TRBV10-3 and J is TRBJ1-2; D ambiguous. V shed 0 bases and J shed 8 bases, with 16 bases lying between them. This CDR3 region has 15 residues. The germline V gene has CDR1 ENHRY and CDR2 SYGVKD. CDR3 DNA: TGTGCCATCAGTGAGTCGACCGGTGACGGCGGGGGCTACACCTTC. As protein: CAISESTGDGGGYTF.

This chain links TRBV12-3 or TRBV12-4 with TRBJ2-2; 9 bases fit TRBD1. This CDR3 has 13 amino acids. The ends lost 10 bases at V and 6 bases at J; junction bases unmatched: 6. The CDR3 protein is CANTGGAPGELFF. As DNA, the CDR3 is TGTGCCAATACAGGGGGCGCTCCCGGGGAGCTGTTTTTT.